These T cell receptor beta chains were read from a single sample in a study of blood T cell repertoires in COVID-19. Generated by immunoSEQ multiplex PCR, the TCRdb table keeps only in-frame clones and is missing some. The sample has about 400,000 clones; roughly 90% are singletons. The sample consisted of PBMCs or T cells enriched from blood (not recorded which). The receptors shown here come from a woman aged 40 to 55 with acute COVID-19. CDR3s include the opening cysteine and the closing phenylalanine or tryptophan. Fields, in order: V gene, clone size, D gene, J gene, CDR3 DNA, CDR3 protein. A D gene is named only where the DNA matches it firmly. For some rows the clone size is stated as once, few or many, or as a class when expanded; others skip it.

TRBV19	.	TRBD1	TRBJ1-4	TGTGCCAGTAGTAAAGAAGGGACAGCCAGTAATGAAAAACTGTTTTTT	CASSKEGTASNEKLFF
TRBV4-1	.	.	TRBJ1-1	TGCGCCAGCAGCCAAGTCCCGGGGTGGAACACTGAAGCTTTCTTT	CASSQVPGWNTEAFF
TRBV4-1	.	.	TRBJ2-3	TGCGCCAGCAGCCAAGATGGGGGGGATACGCAGTATTTT	CASSQDGGDTQYF
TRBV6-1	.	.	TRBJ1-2	TGTGCCAGCAGTGAAGCGAGAGAGTATGGCTACACCTTC	CASSEAREYGYTF
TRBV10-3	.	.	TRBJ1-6	TGTGCCATCAGTGAGATCGGGGGGCATAATTCACCCCTCCACTTT	CAISEIGGHNSPLHF
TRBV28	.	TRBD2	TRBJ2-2	TGTGCCAGCAGTCCATTAGCGGGGGGACAATACCAAACCATTAACACCGGGGAGCTGTTTTTT	CASSPLAGGQYQTINTGELFF
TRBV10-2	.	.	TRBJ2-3	TGCGCCAGCACAGGGGCTATTGACACAGATACGCAGTATTTT	CASTGAIDTDTQYF
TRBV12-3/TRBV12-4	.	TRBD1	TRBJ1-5	TGTGCCAGCAGTTCTCAGGGGGCCAGGCCCCAGCATTTT	CASSSQGARPQHF
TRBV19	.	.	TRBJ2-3	TGTGCCAGTACCACCGGAGGGGGCACAGATACGCAGTATTTT	CASTTGGGTDTQYF
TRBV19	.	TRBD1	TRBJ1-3	TGTGCCAGTAGTCCCCTTCCGGGACAGGGTTCAAACACCATATATTTT	CASSPLPGQGSNTIYF
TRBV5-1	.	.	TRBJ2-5	TGCGCCAGCAGCTTGGGAGACGCTGGCGGGGAGACCCAGTACTTC	CASSLGDAGGETQYF
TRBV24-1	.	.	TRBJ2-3	TGTGCCACCAGTGATAGAGGACAGAGAGATACGCAGTATTTT	CATSDRGQRDTQYF
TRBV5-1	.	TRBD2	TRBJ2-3	TGCGCCAGCAGGTCGGGGGGGGCCATAGATACGCAGTATTTT	CASRSGGAIDTQYF
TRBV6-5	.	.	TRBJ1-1	TGTGCCAGCAGTCGCAGGGGAGAAGCTTTCTTT	CASSRRGEAFF
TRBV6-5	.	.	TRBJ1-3	TGTGCCAGCAAGGTTACAGTCTCTGGAAACACCATATATTTT	CASKVTVSGNTIYF
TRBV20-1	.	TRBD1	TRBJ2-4	TGCAGTGCTAGTTCTATAGGCAGGGGGCTAGAAAACATTCAGTACTTC	CSASSIGRGLENIQYF
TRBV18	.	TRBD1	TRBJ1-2	TGTGCCAGCTCACCCGAGAACAGGGGTGGTGGCTACACCTTC	CASSPENRGGGYTF
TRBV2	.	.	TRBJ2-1	TGTGCCAGCAGTGAAGGGCAGGGGATTTTCAATGAGCAGTTCTTC	CASSEGQGIFNEQFF
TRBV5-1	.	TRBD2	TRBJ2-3	TGCGCCAGCAGCACGCCAGGAGCTAGCGGGACTAGCACAGATACGCAGTATTTT	CASSTPGASGTSTDTQYF
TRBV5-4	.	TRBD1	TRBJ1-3	TGTGCCAGCAGCAGGGGACAGGGGATGGGAAACACCATATATTTT	CASSRGQGMGNTIYF
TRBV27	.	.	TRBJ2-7	TGTGCCAGCGCCGAGCGTTCTACTACCTACGAGCAGTACTTC	CASAERSTTYEQYF
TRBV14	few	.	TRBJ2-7	TGTGCCAGCAGCCCCCGGAGCTCCTACGAGCAGTACTTC	CASSPRSSYEQYF
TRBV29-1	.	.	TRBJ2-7	TGCAGCGTCACTAGCAGTGGGGGAGGTGGTCACGAGCAGTACTTC	CSVTSSGGGGHEQYF
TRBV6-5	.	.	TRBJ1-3	TGTGCCAGCAGCGGTCGAACTGGAAACACCATATATTTT	CASSGRTGNTIYF
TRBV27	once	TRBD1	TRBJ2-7	TGTGCCAGCAGCCTGGGACAGGGGTCCTACGAGCAGTACTTC	CASSLGQGSYEQYF
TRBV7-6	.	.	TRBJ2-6	TGTGCCAGCAGCCCCGCGGGGGCCGGTGGGGCCAACGTCCTGACTTTC	CASSPAGAGGANVLTF
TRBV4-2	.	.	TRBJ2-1	TGTGCCAGCAGCCAAGAGGACAGAGACAATGAGCAGTTCTTC	CASSQEDRDNEQFF
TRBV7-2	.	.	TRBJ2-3	TGTGCCAGCAGCTTGAGGGGGGGCTTAGATACGCAGTATTTT	CASSLRGGLDTQYF
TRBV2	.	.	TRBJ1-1	TGTGCCAGCAGGGGGGGAAGGGCCACTGAAGCTTTCTTT	CASRGGRATEAFF